This TCR beta chain came from a study of Graves' ophthalmopathy and Graves' hyperthyroidism. Scientists amplified the TCR beta CDR3 regions from RNA transcripts. The authors performed first-round RT-PCR with HTBI primers and then a second-round multiplex PCR. In TCRdb, the multiplex PCR reads were re-called with MiXCR into one record per CDR3 protein. The repertoire holds under 250,000 distinct CDR3 sequences, with roughly 29% as singletons. Germline V gene lookup returns CDR1 SGHDN and CDR2 FVKESK. The V and J ends lost 2 bases and 7 bases, in that order; junction bases with no gene match: 7. The CDR3 length is 17 residues. This clonotype appeared many times.

The chain recombines TRBV14 with TRBJ2-2; 13 nucleotides match TRBD2. The sequenced sample consisted of peripheral blood. The clonotype comes from a man aged 50 to 60 with Graves' ophthalmopathy. The CDR3 loop is CASSQWTSGRTDGELFF. The DNA for the CDR3 is TGTGCCAGCAGCCAATGGACTAGCGGGAGAACGGACGGGGAGCTGTTTTTT.